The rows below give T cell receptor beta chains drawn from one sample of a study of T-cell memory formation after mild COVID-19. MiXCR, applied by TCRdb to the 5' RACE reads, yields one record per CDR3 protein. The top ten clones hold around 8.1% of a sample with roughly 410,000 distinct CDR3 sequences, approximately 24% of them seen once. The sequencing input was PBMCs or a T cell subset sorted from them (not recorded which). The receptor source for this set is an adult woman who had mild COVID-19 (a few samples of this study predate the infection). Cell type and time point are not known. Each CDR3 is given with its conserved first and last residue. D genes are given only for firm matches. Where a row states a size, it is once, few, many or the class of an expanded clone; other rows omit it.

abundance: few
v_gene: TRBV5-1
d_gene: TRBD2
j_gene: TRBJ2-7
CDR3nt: TGCGCCAGCAGCCAACCCGGGACTAGCGGGAGGGCCCTCACCGAGCAGTACTTC
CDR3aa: CASSQPGTSGRALTEQYF

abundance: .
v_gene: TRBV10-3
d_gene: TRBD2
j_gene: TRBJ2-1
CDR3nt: TGTGCCACCGCTAGCGGCTCCTACAATGAGCAGTTCTTC
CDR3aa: CATASGSYNEQFF

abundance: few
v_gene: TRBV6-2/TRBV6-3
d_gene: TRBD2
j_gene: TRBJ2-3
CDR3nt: TGTGCCAGCAGTTACTCGGTTAGCGGGACGGCGGTAGATACGCAGTATTTT
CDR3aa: CASSYSVSGTAVDTQYF

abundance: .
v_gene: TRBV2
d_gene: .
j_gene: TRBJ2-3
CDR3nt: TGTGCCAGCAGTGTTGGCAGAAGCACAGATACGCAGTATTTT
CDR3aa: CASSVGRSTDTQYF

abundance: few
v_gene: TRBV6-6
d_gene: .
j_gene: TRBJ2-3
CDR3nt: TGTGCCAGCAGCCCCCATGGGGGAGGATGGGGCACAGATACGCAGTATTTT
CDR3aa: CASSPHGGGWGTDTQYF

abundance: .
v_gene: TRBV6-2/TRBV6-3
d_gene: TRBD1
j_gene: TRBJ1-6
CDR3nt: TGTGCCAGCAGCCACCGGGACAGGGTAGCGGATTCACCCCTCCACTTT
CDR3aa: CASSHRDRVADSPLHF

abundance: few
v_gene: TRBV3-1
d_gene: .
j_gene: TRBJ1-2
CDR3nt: TGTGCCAGCAGCCAAGGACGGGGAGAGGGCTATGGCTACACCTTC
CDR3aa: CASSQGRGEGYGYTF

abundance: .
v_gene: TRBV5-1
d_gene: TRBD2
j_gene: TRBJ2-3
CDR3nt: TGCGCCAGCAGCTTCCCTGCTAGCGGGGGGACAGATACGCAGTATTTT
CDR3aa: CASSFPASGGTDTQYF

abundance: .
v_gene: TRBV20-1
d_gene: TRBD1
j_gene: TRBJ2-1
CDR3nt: TGCAGTGCTAGAGCTTCTACTTCTTTAGGGACAGCGGTTAGGAATGAGCAGTTCTTC
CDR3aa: CSARASTSLGTAVRNEQFF

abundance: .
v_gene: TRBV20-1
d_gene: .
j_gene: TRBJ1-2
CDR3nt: TGCAGTGCTAGCCAAACAGGGCTCTATGGCTACACCTTC
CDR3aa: CSASQTGLYGYTF

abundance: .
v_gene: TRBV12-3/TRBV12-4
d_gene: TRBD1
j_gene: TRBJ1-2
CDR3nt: TGTGCCAGCGGTTATCAGACAGGGGGGGGCTATGGCTACACCTTC
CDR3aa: CASGYQTGGGYGYTF

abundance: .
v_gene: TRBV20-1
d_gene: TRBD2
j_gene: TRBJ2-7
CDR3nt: TGCAGTGCTAGAAAAGGACTAGCGGGAGTGGGGTACGAGCAGTACTTC
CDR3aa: CSARKGLAGVGYEQYF

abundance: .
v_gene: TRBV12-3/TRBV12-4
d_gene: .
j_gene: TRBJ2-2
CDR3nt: TGTGCCAGCAGGGGTAGCGGGAACACCGGGGAGCTGTTTTTT
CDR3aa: CASRGSGNTGELFF

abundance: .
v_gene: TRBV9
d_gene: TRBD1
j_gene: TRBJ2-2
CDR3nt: TGTGCCAGCGACAGGGGTAACACCGGGGAGCTGTTTTTT
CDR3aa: CASDRGNTGELFF

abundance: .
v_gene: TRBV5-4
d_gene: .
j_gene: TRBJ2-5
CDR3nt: TGTGCCAGCAGCTACAGACAGTCCCAAGAGACCCAGTACTTC
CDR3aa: CASSYRQSQETQYF

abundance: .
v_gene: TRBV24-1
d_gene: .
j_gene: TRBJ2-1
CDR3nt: TGTGCCACCAGTGATCCCGTAGGGGCGGGGCAAAGAGGCAATGAGCAGTTCTTC
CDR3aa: CATSDPVGAGQRGNEQFF

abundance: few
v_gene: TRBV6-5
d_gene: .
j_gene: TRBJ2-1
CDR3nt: TGTGCCAGCAGTTACTCGAGAAGTTCCTACAATGAGCAGTTCTTC
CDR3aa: CASSYSRSSYNEQFF

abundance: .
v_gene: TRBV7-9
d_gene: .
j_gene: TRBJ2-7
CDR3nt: TGTGCCAGCAGCTTAGCAGCCTCGAGCTCCTACGAGCAGTACTTC
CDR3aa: CASSLAASSSYEQYF

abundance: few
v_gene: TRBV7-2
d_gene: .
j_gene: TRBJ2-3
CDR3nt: TGTGCCAGCAGCTTAGACAGGGTTAAGTTCACAGATACGCAGTATTTT
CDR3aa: CASSLDRVKFTDTQYF

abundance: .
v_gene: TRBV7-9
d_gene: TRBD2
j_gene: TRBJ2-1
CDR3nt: TGTGCCAGCAGCTTAGCTTCGGGAGGGCCCTACAATGAGCAGTTCTTC
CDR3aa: CASSLASGGPYNEQFF

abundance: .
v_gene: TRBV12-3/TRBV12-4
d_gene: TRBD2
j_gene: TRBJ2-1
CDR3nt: TGTGCCAGCACCAACTGGGGGGGGAACAATGAGCAGTTCTTC
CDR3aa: CASTNWGGNNEQFF

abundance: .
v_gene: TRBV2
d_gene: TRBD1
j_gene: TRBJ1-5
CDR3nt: TGTGCCAGCAGCCACCGGGACAGGTATAGCAATCAGCCCCAGCATTTT
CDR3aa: CASSHRDRYSNQPQHF

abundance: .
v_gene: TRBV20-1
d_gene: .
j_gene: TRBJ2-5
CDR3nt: TGCAGTGCTAGGCTGAACCAAGAGACCCAGTACTTC
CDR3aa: CSARLNQETQYF

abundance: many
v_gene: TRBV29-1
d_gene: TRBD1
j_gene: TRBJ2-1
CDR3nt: TGCAGCGTCCAAAGCCGGGACAGGGGGAAGAGGTCTTACAATGAGCAGTTCTTC
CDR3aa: CSVQSRDRGKRSYNEQFF

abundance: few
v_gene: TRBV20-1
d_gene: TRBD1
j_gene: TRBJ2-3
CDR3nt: TGCAGTGCTAGCCCGGGACAGGGGTATACGCAGTATTTT
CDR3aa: CSASPGQGYTQYF

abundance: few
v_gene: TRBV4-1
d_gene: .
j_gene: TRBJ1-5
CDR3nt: TGCGCCAGCAGCCAAGATCCACAGTCCGGGGAGCCCAGCAATCAGCCCCAGCATTTT
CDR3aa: CASSQDPQSGEPSNQPQHF

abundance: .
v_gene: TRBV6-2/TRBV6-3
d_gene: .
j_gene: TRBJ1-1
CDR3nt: TGTGCCAGCAGTTACTCGGAGGGTCAGAACACTGAAGCTTTCTTT
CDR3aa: CASSYSEGQNTEAFF

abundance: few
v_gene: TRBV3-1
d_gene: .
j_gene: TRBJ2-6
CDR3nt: TGTGCCAGCAGCCTCGGAATCTCTGGGGCCAACGTCCTGACTTTC
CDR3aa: CASSLGISGANVLTF

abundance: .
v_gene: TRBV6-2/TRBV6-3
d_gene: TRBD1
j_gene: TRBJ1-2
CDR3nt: TGTGCCAGCAGTACGGACAGGCTGCACCATGGCTACACCTTC
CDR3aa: CASSTDRLHHGYTF